Sequencing of this T cell receptor (beta chain) was carried out in a study of blood T cell repertoires in COVID-19. Study context: Acute-phase and convalescent COVID-19 samples originated in the United States, Italy and Spain. The cDNA or gDNA used as material had been derived from T cells, B-cell-depleted T cells, or PBMCs.

Trimming at V came to 5 bases and at J to 0 bases, leaving 3 bases not matched to a gene. From germline, CDR1 is SGHTA and CDR2 FQGTGA. The CDR3 runs 15 residues. In the authors' workflow: It was from reference gene primer amplification that nucleated cell counts were estimated. The table came from immunoSEQ multiplex PCR; TCRdb's copy has only in-frame clones and leaves some out. For V, J and clone size, that table is used; D and trimming come from the DNA. The sample consists of about 170,000 clones, about four fifths of them appearing once. The chain has TRBV7-3 and TRBJ2-2, with 7 nucleotides matching TRBD1. The TCR was taken from a woman in her seventies who had recovered from COVID-19. Input material: peripheral blood. The CDR3 is CASSRGTANTGELFF. The CDR3 DNA sequence: TGTGCCAGCAGCCGAGGGACAGCGAACACCGGGGAGCTGTTTTTT. The whole variable domain, filled in from reference TRBV7-3 and TRBJ2-2, reads GAGVSQTPSNKVTEKGKYVELRCDPISGHTALYWYRQSLGQGPEFLIYFQGTGAADDSGLPNDRFFAVRPEGSVSTLKIQRTERGDSAVYLCASSRGTANTGELFFGEGSRLTVL.